Listed below are T cell receptor beta chains from one sample, sequenced in a study of beta chain features in type 1 diabetes. Generated by immunoSEQ multiplex PCR, the TCRdb table keeps only in-frame clones and is missing some. Of roughly 240,000 clones listed, around 14% are singletons. Sequencing used naive CD4+ T cells from blood. The receptors stem from a woman in her 40s in good health. The CDR3 runs from the conserved cysteine through the conserved F or W. Each record gives: V gene, clone size, D gene, J gene, CDR3 protein, CDR3 DNA. A D gene is named only where the DNA matches it firmly. Clone sizes are given selectively: once, few, many, or a class where the clone is expanded.

V: TRBV5-1
size: few
D: NA
J: TRBJ2-3
CDR3: CASSFSASADTQYF
DNA: TGCGCCAGCAGCTTTAGTGCCTCCGCAGATACGCAGTATTTT

V: TRBV13
size: few
D: NA
J: TRBJ1-1
CDR3: CASSFRSGGTEAFF
DNA: TGTGCCAGCAGCTTTCGTAGCGGGGGCACTGAAGCTTTCTTT

V: TRBV18
size: NA
D: TRBD1
J: TRBJ2-7
CDR3: CASSPVTTTGVVNEQYF
DNA: TGTGCCAGCTCACCTGTAACAACGACAGGGGTAGTCAACGAGCAGTACTTC

V: TRBV6-5
size: NA
D: TRBD2
J: TRBJ2-7
CDR3: CASSYSTSGAYEQYF
DNA: TGTGCCAGCAGTTACTCGACTAGCGGAGCCTACGAGCAGTACTTC

V: TRBV10-1
size: few
D: NA
J: TRBJ1-1
CDR3: CASSPEPGPAFF
DNA: TGCGCCAGCAGTCCCGAGCCTGGGCCAGCTTTCTTT

V: TRBV27
size: NA
D: TRBD1
J: TRBJ1-6
CDR3: CASTKVTGEALHF
DNA: TGTGCCAGCACCAAAGTAACAGGGGAGGCCCTCCACTTT

V: TRBV9
size: NA
D: NA
J: TRBJ1-1
CDR3: CASSVGSSRNTEAFF
DNA: TGTGCCAGCAGCGTAGGGAGCAGCAGGAACACTGAAGCTTTCTTT

V: TRBV18
size: NA
D: TRBD1
J: TRBJ1-4
CDR3: CASSQDRVDEKLFF
DNA: TGTGCCAGCTCACAGGACAGGGTTGATGAAAAACTGTTTTTT

V: TRBV2
size: few
D: NA
J: TRBJ2-7
CDR3: CASSGLSYEQYF
DNA: TGTGCCAGCAGTGGACTCTCCTACGAGCAGTACTTC

V: TRBV14
size: NA
D: NA
J: TRBJ1-1
CDR3: CASSAQGWNTEAFF
DNA: TGTGCCAGCAGCGCACAGGGATGGAACACTGAAGCTTTCTTT

V: TRBV23-1
size: NA
D: NA
J: TRBJ2-5
CDR3: CASSQSIEHRDKEETQYF
DNA: TGCGCCAGCAGTCAATCCATCGAGCATCGGGACAAAGAAGAGACCCAGTACTTC

V: TRBV11-2
size: NA
D: NA
J: TRBJ2-5
CDR3: CASSLAYSETQYF
DNA: TGTGCCAGCAGCTTAGCTTACTCGGAGACCCAGTACTTC

V: TRBV13
size: NA
D: NA
J: TRBJ1-2
CDR3: CASRVFGGEYGYTF
DNA: TGTGCCAGCAGGGTGTTTGGGGGCGAGTATGGCTACACCTTC

V: TRBV2
size: NA
D: NA
J: TRBJ1-4
CDR3: CASEQERNEKLFF
DNA: TGTGCCAGCGAGCAGGAAAGAAATGAAAAACTGTTTTTT

V: TRBV5-1
size: NA
D: TRBD1
J: TRBJ2-7
CDR3: CASRTGGDEQYF
DNA: TGCGCCAGCAGGACAGGGGGAGACGAGCAGTACTTC

V: TRBV7-2
size: NA
D: TRBD2
J: TRBJ2-3
CDR3: CASSPRTSGTSTDTQYF
DNA: TGTGCCAGCAGCCCCCGGACTAGCGGGACGAGCACAGATACGCAGTATTTT